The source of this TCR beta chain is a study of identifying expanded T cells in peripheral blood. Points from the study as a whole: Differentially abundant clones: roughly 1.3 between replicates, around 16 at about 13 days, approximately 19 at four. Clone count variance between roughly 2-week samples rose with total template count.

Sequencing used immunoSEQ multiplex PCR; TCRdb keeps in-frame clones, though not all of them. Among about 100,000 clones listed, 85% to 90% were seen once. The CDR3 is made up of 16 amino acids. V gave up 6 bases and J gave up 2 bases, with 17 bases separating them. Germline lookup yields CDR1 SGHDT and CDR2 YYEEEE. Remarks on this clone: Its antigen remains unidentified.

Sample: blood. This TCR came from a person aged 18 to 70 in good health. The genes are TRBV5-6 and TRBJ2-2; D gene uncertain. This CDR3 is CASNSGVGANTGELFF. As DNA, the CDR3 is TGTGCCAGCAATTCAGGCGTGGGCGCAAACACCGGGGAGCTGTTTTTT.